This TCR beta chain was observed in a study of T cell changes during pregnancy in multiple sclerosis (dated by TCRdb to the late 2010s). The study in broad terms: The study examined how the T cell repertoire changed over the course of pregnancy in women with multiple sclerosis.

Trimming takes 10 bases off V and 7 bases off J; junction bases not matched to a gene: 13. Taken from the germline V gene, the CDR1 and CDR2 loops are MDHEN and SYDVKM. The CDR3, cysteine through phenylalanine, is 14 amino acids long. Only the CDR3 part of the read is kept: 42 bases, read in frame from the first base. Library method: the immunoSEQ multiplex PCR assay. TCRdb took over this immuneACCESS table, retaining in-frame rearrangements with V and J assigned. Such tables are incomplete; in checked studies, under half of the missing clones stem from an unresolved V gene, and the remainder is unexplained. In this sample the table shows approximately 130,000 clones, over 85% of which occur a single time. Less than 7.5% of the sample goes to the ten largest clones. On this clone: This clone's antigen is unknown. No quality values exist for individual bases; no much larger clone is one base distant.

The V gene is TRBV28 and the J gene is TRBJ2-1; TRBD1 fits 7 bases in the junction. The clonotype comes from a female donor with multiple sclerosis, enrolled in a pregnancy study. The sample consisted of peripheral blood, taken before pregnancy. At the DNA level, the sequence is TGTGCCACCCGTCCAGGGGGATCCCCTAATGAGCAGTTCTTC. It is translated as CATRPGGSPNEQFF. When the CDR3 is completed using the reference TRBV28 and TRBJ2-1 genes on either side, the full variable domain is DVKVTQSSRYLVKRTGEKVFLECVQDMDHENMFWYRQDPGLGLRLIYFSYDVKMKEKGDIPEGYSVSREKKERFSLILESASTNQTSMYLCATRPGGSPNEQFFGPGTRLTVL.